This T cell receptor (beta chain) was profiled in a study of T cell repertoires in aging, cancer and after chemotherapy. Study at large: Healthy donor repertoires were recorded over several months to years and showed clear clonal overlap. Around 8.8 million TCR reads were in the whole dataset.

Germline V gene data show CDR1 as MNHEY and CDR2 as SMNVEV (reference sequence). The CDR3 loop spans 13 amino acids. Trimming stripped 6 bases from V and 1 base from J, with 9 bases between. The study's findings and limits: Median generation probability rose over the chemotherapy interval in each cancer cohort, suggesting rebound thymic output.

Multiplex touch-down PCR with TRB-A/B primers amplified rearranged V-D-J TRB sequences. One entry per CDR3 protein results from TCRdb running MiXCR on the multiplex PCR reads. The profile shows under 12,000 distinct CDR3 sequences, 35% to 50% of them singletons. The template was genomic DNA from peripheral blood, not RNA. In regard to this clonotype: Its specificity is not known.

The source of this sequence is a human donor in good health. Input material: blood. The rearrangement joins TRBV27 to TRBJ1-1; a weak D match, TRBD1 (5 bases). CDR3: CASSHTGNTEAFF. The CDR3 nucleotides read TGTGCCAGCAGCCATACAGGGAACACTGAAGCTTTCTTT.